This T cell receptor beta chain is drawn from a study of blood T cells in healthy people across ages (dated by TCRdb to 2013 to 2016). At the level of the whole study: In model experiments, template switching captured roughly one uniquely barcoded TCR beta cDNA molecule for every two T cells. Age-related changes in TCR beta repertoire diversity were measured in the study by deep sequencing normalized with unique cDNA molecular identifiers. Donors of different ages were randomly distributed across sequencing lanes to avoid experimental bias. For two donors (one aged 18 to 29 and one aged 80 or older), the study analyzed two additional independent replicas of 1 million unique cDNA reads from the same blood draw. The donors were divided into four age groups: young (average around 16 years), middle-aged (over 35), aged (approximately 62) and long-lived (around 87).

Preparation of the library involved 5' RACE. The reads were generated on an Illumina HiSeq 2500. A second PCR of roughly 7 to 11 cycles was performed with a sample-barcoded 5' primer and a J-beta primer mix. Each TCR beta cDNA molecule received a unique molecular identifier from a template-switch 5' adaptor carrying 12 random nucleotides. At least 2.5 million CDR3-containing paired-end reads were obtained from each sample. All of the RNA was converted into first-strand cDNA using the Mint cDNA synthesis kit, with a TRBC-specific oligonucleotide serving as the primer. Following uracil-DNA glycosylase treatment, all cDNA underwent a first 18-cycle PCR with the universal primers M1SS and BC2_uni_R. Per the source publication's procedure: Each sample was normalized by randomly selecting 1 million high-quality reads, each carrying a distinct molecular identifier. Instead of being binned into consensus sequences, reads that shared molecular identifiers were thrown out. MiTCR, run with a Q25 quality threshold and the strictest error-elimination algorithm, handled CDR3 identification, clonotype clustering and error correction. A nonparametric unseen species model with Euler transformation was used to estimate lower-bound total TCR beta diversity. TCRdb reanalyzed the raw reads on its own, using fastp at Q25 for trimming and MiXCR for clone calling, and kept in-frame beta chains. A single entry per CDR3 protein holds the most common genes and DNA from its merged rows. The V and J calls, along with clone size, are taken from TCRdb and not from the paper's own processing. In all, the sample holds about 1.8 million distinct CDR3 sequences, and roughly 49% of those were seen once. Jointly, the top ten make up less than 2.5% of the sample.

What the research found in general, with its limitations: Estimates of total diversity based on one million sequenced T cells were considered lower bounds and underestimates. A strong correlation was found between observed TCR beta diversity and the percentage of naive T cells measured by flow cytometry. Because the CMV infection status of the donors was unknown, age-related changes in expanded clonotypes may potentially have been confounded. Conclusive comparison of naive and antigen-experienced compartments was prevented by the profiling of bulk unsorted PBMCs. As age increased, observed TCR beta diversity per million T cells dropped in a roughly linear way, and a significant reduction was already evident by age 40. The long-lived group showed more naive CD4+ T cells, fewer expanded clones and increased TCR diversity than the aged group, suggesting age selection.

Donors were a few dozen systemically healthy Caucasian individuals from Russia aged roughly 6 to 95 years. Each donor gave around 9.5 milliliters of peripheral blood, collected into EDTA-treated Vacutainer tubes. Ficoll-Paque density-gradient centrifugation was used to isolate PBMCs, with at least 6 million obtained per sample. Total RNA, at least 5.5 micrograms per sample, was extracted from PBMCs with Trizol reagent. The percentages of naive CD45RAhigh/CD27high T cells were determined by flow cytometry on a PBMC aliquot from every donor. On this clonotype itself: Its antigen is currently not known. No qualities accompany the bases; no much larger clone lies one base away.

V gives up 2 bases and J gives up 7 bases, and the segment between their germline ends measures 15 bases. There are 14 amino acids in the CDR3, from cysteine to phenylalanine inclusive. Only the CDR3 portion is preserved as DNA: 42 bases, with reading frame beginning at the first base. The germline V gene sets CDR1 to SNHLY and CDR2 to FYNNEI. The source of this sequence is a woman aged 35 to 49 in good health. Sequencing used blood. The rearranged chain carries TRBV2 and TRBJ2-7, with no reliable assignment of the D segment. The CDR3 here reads CASSEKGSPNEQYF. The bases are TGTGCCAGCAGTGAAAAAGGTTCGCCTAATGAGCAGTACTTC.